A single sample gave rise to the 16 T cell receptor beta chains below, sequenced in a study of CD8+ T cells in alopecia areata. Once RNA had been extracted, it was reverse transcribed into cDNA to act as the sequencing template. Produced via immunoSEQ multiplex PCR; TCRdb's table is partial and in-frame only. The profile shows 55,000 to 70,000 clones, about half of them singletons. The source was CD8+ T cells sorted from blood, collected at week 0. These receptors originate from a human donor with alopecia areata.

The gene calls are TRBV7-9 and TRBJ2-5; weak D call: TRBD2 (6 bases). The CDR3 sequence is 17 residues long. Germline assignment: CDR1 SEHNR and CDR2 FQNEAQ (reference sequence). V was clipped by 4 bases and J by 5 bases, with 23 bases between them. CDR3: CASSSSDRGRGGETQYF. CDR3 coding DNA: TGTGCCAGCAGCTCCTCGGATCGGGGGAGAGGTGGGGAGACCCAGTACTTC.

This chain joins TRBV11-2 and TRBJ2-1, with no clear D. Germline V gene data show CDR1 as SGHAT and CDR2 as FQNNGV. V gave up 6 bases and J gave up 8 bases, with 8 bases separating them. The CDR3 extends over 11 amino acids. CDR3 DNA: TGTGCCAGCAGTACCAGGCATGAGCAGTTCTTC. This encodes CASSTRHEQFF.

The sample holds a few counts of this clone. This chain uses TRBV6-5 with TRBJ2-5, with no clear D. The V and J ends lost 8 bases and 4 bases respectively, with 11 bases between them. CDR1 MNHEY and CDR2 SVGAGI come from the germline V gene. The CDR3 totals 12 residues. CDR3 sequence: CASGDQLETQYF. CDR3 nucleotides: TGTGCCAGCGGAGACCAATTAGAGACCCAGTACTTC.

This clone appeared a single time. This chain joins TRBV27 and TRBJ1-5; TRBD1 aligns across 7 bases. Germline trimming cut 5 bases from V and 6 bases from J; bases unmatched to any gene: 7. The CDR3 totals 14 residues. Germline-derived CDR1 and CDR2 are MNHEY and SMNVEV (reference sequence). The CDR3 region has the DNA TGTGCCAGCAGTCCACAGGGGTTCGCTCAGCCCCAGCATTTT. Its protein product is CASSPQGFAQPQHF.

The chain has TRBV29-1 and TRBJ1-2; unclear D gene. The CDR3 has 12 amino acids. The germline V gene encodes CDR1 SQVTM and CDR2 ANQGSEA. Trimming took off 6 bases at V and 8 bases at J, with 16 bases between the two ends. CDR3 DNA: TGCAGCGTCCCCGACCCAAACGGAGGCTACACCTTC. Its translation: CSVPDPNGGYTF.

The V and J genes are TRBV2 and TRBJ2-7; D is perhaps TRBD2 (6 bases). The CDR3 loop spans 13 amino acids. Germline loops: CDR1 SNHLY, CDR2 FYNNEI. The V and J ends lost 6 bases and 7 bases respectively, with 16 bases between them. The CDR3 DNA reads as TGTGCCAGCAGGCCCGGACCTGGAGGGGAGCAGTACTTC. It translates to CASRPGPGGEQYF.

The chain employs TRBV21-1 and TRBJ2-2; the table's D call of TRBD1 was not tested on the DNA. TRBV21-1 is labeled a pseudogene. CDR3 size: 18 residues. Here the CDR3 reads CASSKGGRGRANTGELFF. CDR3 in DNA: TGTGCCAGCAGCAAAGGTGGCAGGGGGCGAGCTAACACCGGGGAGCTGTTTTTT.

In its sample, this clone was seen a few times. The chain uses TRBV2 and TRBJ2-7, with unresolved D. The CDR3 covers 17 residues. Germline loops: CDR1 SNHLY, CDR2 FYNNEI. Trimming shortened V by 1 base and J by 0 bases, and 16 bases separated the two germline ends. The CDR3 DNA sequence: TGTGCCAGCAGTGAAGAGGCTTATGGCACAAGCTCCTACGAGCAGTACTTC. Translating gives CASSEEAYGTSSYEQYF.

This clone appeared a few times. This CDR3 is CASNGPTSPYQETQYF. In DNA form, the CDR3 reads TGTGCCAGCAATGGTCCAACTAGCCCCTACCAAGAGACCCAGTACTTC. The genes are TRBV2 and TRBJ2-5; D is perhaps TRBD2 (6 bases). CDR3 length: 16 amino acids. The V gene lost 7 bases and the J gene lost 0 bases, with 18 bases spanning the gap. Germline-derived CDR1 and CDR2 are SNHLY and FYNNEI.

This clone was seen a handful of times. The CDR3 region is CASSMKQHEQFF. The CDR3, as DNA: TGTGCCAGCAGTATGAAGCAGCATGAGCAGTTCTTC. V is TRBV6-6 and J is TRBJ2-1; D is unresolved. Germline V lookup: CDR1 MNHNY, CDR2 SVGAGI (reference sequence). The CDR3 contains 12 residues. Deletions cut 5 bases from V and 8 bases from J, with 10 bases between.

This sequence joins TRBV30 and TRBJ2-3; D uncertain. Per the germline V gene, CDR1 is GTSNPN and CDR2 is SVGIG (reference sequence). The length of the CDR3 is 15 residues. Deletions cut 5 bases from V and 4 bases from J, with 19 bases between. The CDR3 loop is CAWVVDPGVADTQYF. In DNA form, the CDR3 reads TGTGCCTGGGTAGTTGATCCCGGAGTGGCAGATACGCAGTATTTT. Using reference TRBV30 and TRBJ2-3 for the parts outside the CDR3, the full variable domain is SQTIHQWPATLVQPVGSPLSLECTVEGTSNPNLYWYRQAAGRGLQLLFYSVGIGQISSEVPQNLSASRPQDRQFILSSKKLLLSDSGFYLCAWVVDPGVADTQYFGPGTRLTVL.

This chain connects TRBV27 to TRBJ1-1; no reliable D call. Trimming left V 5 bases short and J 10 bases short, with 17 bases between. The CDR3 has 13 amino acids. CDR1 and CDR2 from the germline V gene are MNHEY and SMNVEV (reference sequence). The CDR3 protein is CASSLSRSIGAFF. The CDR3, as DNA: TGTGCCAGCAGTCTGTCCCGCTCTATTGGAGCTTTCTTT.

The rearrangement joins TRBV5-6 to TRBJ2-1; 7 bases align to TRBD2. The CDR3 loop spans 12 amino acids. V lost 4 bases, J lost 10 bases, and 5 bases stayed unmatched. The V gene's germline CDR1 is SGHDT and CDR2 YYEEEE. CDR3 region: CASSTGLGEQFF. In DNA, the CDR3 is TGTGCCAGCAGCACTGGACTAGGGGAGCAGTTCTTC.

This clone rates as medium-sized. The V and J genes are TRBV28 and TRBJ2-1; 12 positions agree with TRBD2. There are 17 residues in the CDR3. Germline-derived CDR1 and CDR2 are MDHEN and SYDVKM. With V trimmed by 5 bases and J by 0 bases, 5 bases remained unmatched. CDR3 nucleotides: TGTGCCAGCAGTCAATGGACTAGCGGGGACTCCTACAATGAGCAGTTCTTC. Amino acid sequence: CASSQWTSGDSYNEQFF.

This clone was found a few times. The chain is built from TRBV10-3 and TRBJ2-5; 9 nucleotides agree with TRBD1. Trimming cost V 0 bases and J 0 bases; bases outside gene matches: 11. The V gene's germline CDR1 is ENHRY and CDR2 SYGVKD. CDR3 size: 19 residues. The CDR3 DNA is TGTGCCATCAGTGAGTCGGGGGGCGGACAGGGGAGACACCAAGAGACCCAGTACTTC. It codes for CAISESGGGQGRHQETQYF.

Here the CDR3 DNA reads TGTGCCAGCTCGATCGGACAGGGAAACTACGAGCAGTACTTC. Protein product: CASSIGQGNYEQYF. The chain links TRBV18 to TRBJ2-7; 8 bases align to TRBD1. The germline V gene has CDR1 KGHSH and CDR2 LQKENI. The CDR3 is 14 residues long. V was pared by 6 bases and J by 3 bases, with 7 bases of the junction left unmatched.